Sequencing of this TCR beta chain was carried out in a study of CD8+ T cells in alopecia areata. Once RNA had been extracted, it was reverse transcribed into cDNA to act as the sequencing template. Libraries were prepared by immunoSEQ multiplex PCR; TCRdb keeps only in-frame clonotypes and omits some of them. Among fewer than 250,000 clones, less than 45% were seen once, and the ten largest hold about 0.48%. Treatment indicated: oral pan-JAK inhibitor, 5-10 mg twice daily. The CDR3 consists of 13 residues. Germline V gene sequence: CDR1 SQVTM, CDR2 ANQGSEA. The V and J ends lost 7 bases and 0 bases, in that order; junction bases with no gene match: 5.

The chain couples TRBV29-1 to TRBJ1-1; 7 bases align to TRBD1. The starting material was CD4+ T cells sorted from blood, obtained at roughly week 30, from a patient treated with tofacitinib. The TCR was taken from a human donor with alopecia areata. CDR3 in DNA: TGCAGCGGGGCCAGGGGGTTGAACACTGAAGCTTTCTTT. Translation gives CSGARGLNTEAFF.